The sequence of this T cell receptor beta chain was determined in a study of beta chain features in type 1 diabetes. The germline V gene encodes CDR1 SGHTS and CDR2 YDEGEE. The CDR3 is made up of 13 amino acids. V was cut by 2 bases and J by 9 bases, with 14 bases left in between. This clone was seen a handful of times. The antigen remains unidentified. Study results and limitations: Across all four CD4+ subsets, people with type 1 diabetes showed modestly shorter TCRB CDR3s. Within the patient group, naive, central memory and Treg TCRB repertoires appeared more similar to each other than within healthy donors. A potential influence of HLA type upon TCRB rearrangement remained unresolved herein.

Isolation of CD4+ naive, central memory, regulatory and stem cell-like memory cells was achieved by sorting via CD45RO/CCR7/CD25/CD127/CD95/CD27. Every bit of the isolated RNA underwent reverse transcription, so sequencing read expressed TCRB transcripts. Approximately 3.5 million reads per sample on average were obtained from naive, central memory and regulatory T cell samples. Clones were read by immunoSEQ multiplex PCR, and TCRdb kept only the in-frame ones, dropping some. The table has around 310,000 clones, approximately 13% seen once. The origin of this receptor is a woman under 30 with type 1 diabetes. The sequenced sample was naive CD4+ T cells from blood. V and J are TRBV5-8 and TRBJ1-2; D might be TRBD1 (6 bases). CDR3 sequence: CASSFRTVPRYTF. The CDR3 nucleotides read TGTGCCAGCAGCTTTCGGACAGTTCCGCGCTACACCTTC.